The T cell receptor (beta chain) under discussion was sequenced for a study of shared clonotypes between healthy human individuals (dated by TCRdb to 2019 to 2021). Study-wide context: Two women and three men aged 18 to 49 years were included in the cohort. To estimate repertoire size and how much clonotypes are shared between individuals, the study performed deep sequencing of blood TCR repertoires from about 5 healthy adults. Leukapheresis yielded between about 0.85 and 10 billion PBMCs per donor. For each donor, three plates each were used for CD4 naive and CD4 memory, two plates were used for CD8 naive, and one plate was used for CD8 memory. Libraries were prepared and TCR repertoires were sequenced by different laboratories using diverse techniques, in order to increase sequencing depth and limit assay-specific biases. Study-wide findings and limitations: Even with the large sequencing depth, rarefaction of the sorted-subset datasets indicated that sequencing was incomplete. Estimated clonotype richness was generally larger for naive than for memory subsets. Clonotypes shared by all four sorted-subset donors showed higher generation probabilities than non-shared clonotypes. About 4.5% of naive CD4, 3% to 3.5% of naive CD8, 2.3% of memory CD4, and over 0.35% of memory CD8 clonotypes were shared across several donors. Pairwise subsampling indicated that sequencing depth was expected to affect the degree of clonotype sharing among donors. Sampling was limited to blood, and TCR repertoires in tissue likely differ from TCR repertoires in blood. Because the study included a small number of donors, the genetic and exposure-history diversity represented was limited.

The donors were healthy, HIV-negative adults who had no recently reported acute infections or vaccinations. Every donor was a Caucasian adult living in Nashville, Tennessee, USA. CD4+ T cells were enriched by magnetic negative selection, after which naive cells were positively selected on CD45RA and the negative fraction was taken as the memory subset. Blood was obtained by leukapheresis, after which PBMCs were separated by Ficoll-Histopaque density gradient centrifugation and cryopreserved in liquid nitrogen vapor phase. Analytical flow cytometry was used to check the purity and quantity of each magnetically sorted T cell population. Each sorted fraction had its genomic DNA isolated and then quantified by UV absorbance on a Nanodrop 2000c. Using the deep immunoSEQ assay, TCR CDR3 regions were amplified from genomic DNA by multiplex PCR. Genomic DNA extracted from each cell subset was distributed evenly over all wells of several immunoSEQ 96-well plates, and each plate served as one replicate. For sorted subsets, about 210 ng of genomic DNA, equivalent to roughly 33,000 T cell genomes, went into each replicate PCR. The purified libraries were quantified using a Qubit 3.0 fluorometer, sized with a Bioanalyzer 2100, and then quantified again using the KAPA Library Quantification kit. Each immunoSEQ 96-well plate was sequenced on its own single-read 150-cycle Illumina NextSeq 550 flow cell. The authors processed their data as follows. Because the immunoSEQ output held only junctional sequences and lacked quality scores, the filtering could not match the filtering applied to full-length reads. Sequences were annotated with PyIR, a Python wrapper for IgBLAST v1.9, and V/J genes and CDR3 were assigned using IMGT germline references. Any read was removed if the V/J assignment was weak (E-value above 1e-6), the CDR3 was missing, or the read contained stop codons, out-of-frame junctions, or ambiguous translated residues. V3J clonotypes were defined by identical inferred V gene, J gene, and CDR3 amino acid sequence. The percentage overlap between two repertoires was calculated by dividing the number of shared unique clonotypes by the size of the smaller repertoire. Richness of each repertoire was evaluated using RTK rarefaction, the Chao1 estimator, and Recon v2.1 estimates of unobserved clonotypes. Generation probabilities for all TCRbeta clonotypes obtained by the gDNA method from a handful of donors were computed using OLGA. TCRdb stores this immuneACCESS table with in-frame sequences only. Part of the clones is absent; in the studies checked, under half of the shortfall reflects unresolved V genes, and no reason is known for the rest. Clone size and the V and J calls come from that table; the DNA yielded D and trimming. This sample comprises about 1 million clones, 60% to 80% of them detected only once. The top ten constitute about 1.5% of the sample.

This clone was found once. Its binding antigen is unknown. No clone much larger than this one lies a single base away; base qualities are absent. CDR3 length: 15 amino acids, cysteine to phenylalanine. The entry retains the CDR3 DNA only, 45 bases that are in frame from base 1. V sheds 4 bases and J sheds 2 bases, leaving 16 bases between their ends. Sequences SQVTM (CDR1) and ANQGSEA (CDR2) are obtained from the germline V gene. The sample taken for sequencing was memory CD4+ T cells sorted from blood. The cell subset or site label, read with the paper, signifies: CD45RA-negative fraction. In this chain, TRBV29-1 is recombined with TRBJ2-3, with TRBD1 perhaps the D gene, on 5 matching bases. The receptor comes from a man younger than 35 in good health. The DNA sequence is as follows: TGCAGCGTTGTCCCGCAGGGTATCCCCACAGATACGCAGTATTTT. This yields the protein CSVVPQGIPTDTQYF.